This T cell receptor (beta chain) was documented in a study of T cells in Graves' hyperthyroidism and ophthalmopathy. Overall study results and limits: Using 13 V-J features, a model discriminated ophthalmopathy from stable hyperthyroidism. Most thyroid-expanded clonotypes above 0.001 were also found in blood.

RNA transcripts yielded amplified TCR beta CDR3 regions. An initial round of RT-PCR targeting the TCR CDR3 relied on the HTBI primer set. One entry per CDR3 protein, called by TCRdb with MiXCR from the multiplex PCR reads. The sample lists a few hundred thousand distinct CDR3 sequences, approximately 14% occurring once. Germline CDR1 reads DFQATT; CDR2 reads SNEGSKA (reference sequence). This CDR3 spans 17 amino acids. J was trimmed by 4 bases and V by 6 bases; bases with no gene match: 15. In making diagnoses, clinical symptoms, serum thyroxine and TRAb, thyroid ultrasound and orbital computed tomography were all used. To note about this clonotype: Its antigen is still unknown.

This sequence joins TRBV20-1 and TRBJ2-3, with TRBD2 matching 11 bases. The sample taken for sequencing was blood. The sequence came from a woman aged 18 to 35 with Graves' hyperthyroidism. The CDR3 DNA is TGCAGTGCCCACCCGACTAGCGGGGTCTGGATCCCAGATACGCAGTATTTT. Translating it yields CSAHPTSGVWIPDTQYF.